This paragraph reports one T cell receptor (beta chain). Its antigen has not been determined. No base quality values were provided; no much bigger clone lies one nucleotide off. Germline trimming: 3 bases from V, 5 bases from J; junction bases outside gene matches: 5. CDR1 and CDR2 are drawn from the germline V gene: MDHEN, SYDVKM. Including cysteine and phenylalanine, the CDR3 has 14 amino acids. Only the CDR3 DNA stays, 42 bases, in frame from base 1. In the paper's terms, the time point label means: baseline, week 1 (first vaccination visit). The sample's treatment or condition, from its label and the paper: pre-vaccination baseline after standard-of-care therapy. Newly diagnosed WHO grade 3 or 4 IDH1-mutant astrocytomas showing loss of nuclear ATRX were present in the donors. The samples were drawn from NOA16, a multicentre, single-arm, open-label phase I trial in Germany that tested a mutant IDH1 peptide vaccine in humans for the first time. Blood drawn at visit V03 was used as the baseline sample for immunogenicity testing. The DNeasy Blood and Tissue Kit was used to extract genomic DNA from EDTA blood for TCRB sequencing.

The data are from a study of a mutant IDH1 vaccine in newly diagnosed glioma (dated by TCRdb to the early 2020s). Turning to the overall study: Of the 25 to 40 treated patients, approximately 62% were male and approximately 40% were female, and the mean age was approximately 40 years. Longitudinal TCRB deep sequencing was done for fewer than 30 treated patients, wherever samples were available for exploratory analyses. Before enrollment, most patients had been given radiochemotherapy with temozolomide as standard therapy, while the rest had received either radiotherapy alone or temozolomide alone. Peripheral blood was drawn at six visits: V03 (baseline), V05, V07, V10, V12 and V13.

Library method: the immunoSEQ multiplex PCR assay. Rearranged TCR beta chain sequences were amplified with the hsTCRB Kit following the manufacturer's protocol. Sequencing of TCRB libraries was carried out on an Illumina MiSeq. Under the source paper's analysis protocol: Demultiplexing, trimming and gene mapping were performed with the kit vendor's proprietary platform. The source is immuneACCESS, and TCRdb retained only in-frame sequences with V and J called. Part of the clones is not carried over; for the studies checked, unresolved V genes explain less than half of this, and the remainder is unexplained. The V and J calls and the clone size are those of that table, but D and trimming were determined from the DNA. The sample yields around 37,000 clones; roughly 90% were counted once. Jointly, the top ten make up 15% to 20% of the sample. Findings and caveats that apply to the study as a whole: According to the authors, sample limitations meant that analyses of patient blood samples could not be reproduced. Across multiple MHC alleles, vaccine-induced immune responses were seen in roughly 93% of patients. Pseudoprogression appeared unrelated to alterations in the top peripheral T cell clonotypes detected by TCRB sequencing. Selection of PBMC samples for TCRB deep sequencing was based on availability.

Material: PBMCs, obtained from a glioma patient treated with radiotherapy, temozolomide or both. The source is a man between 18 and 35 years old with glioma. Recombination linked TRBV28 to TRBJ1-2; the junction holds 8 bases that match TRBD1. This receptor carries the CDR3 CASSLTRTGYGYTF. The bases are TGTGCCAGCAGTTTGACGCGGACAGGGTATGGCTACACCTTC.